This TCR beta chain emerged from a study of T-cell reconstitution after alpha-beta-depleted transplantation in children. Whole-study results and caveats: Alpha-beta T cells present about two months after transplant were reported to originate from several hundred expanded graft clones. By one year post-transplant, T-cell counts and diversity largely arose from T cells that were newly produced.

This clonotype was observed many times. Antigen specificity is unknown. Library preparation (for TCRbeta) was performed with unique molecular identifiers. TCRdb re-analysed the PCR reads in MiXCR, keeping a single row per CDR3 protein. The data show about 70,000 distinct CDR3 sequences, 11% seen once. V lost 4 bases and J 7 bases, leaving 11 bases between the germline ends. The CDR3 is made up of 12 amino acids. CDR1 is DFQATT and CDR2 is SNEGSKA in the germline V gene (reference sequence). The chain couples TRBV20-1 to TRBJ2-1; the D gene is possibly TRBD2 (5 bases). Sequencing used PBMCs, obtained before TCRalphabeta/CD19-depleted stem cell transplant. The sequence was obtained from a boy aged 10-17 years with acute myeloid leukemia, due to receive a stem cell transplant. The CDR3 protein is CSAIRGLNEQFF. In nucleotides, the CDR3 is TGCAGTGCTATACGGGGTTTGAATGAGCAGTTCTTC.